This T cell receptor beta chain emerged from a study of blood T cell repertoires in COVID-19. The overall study: Samples of COVID-19 (acute and convalescent) were obtained from the United States, Italy and Spain.

V was clipped by 5 bases and J by 1 base; unmatched bases: 4. CDR1 SGHTA and CDR2 FQGTGA come from the germline V gene. The CDR3 runs 16 residues. Authors' processing steps: Researchers report that nucleated cell counts were estimated from reference gene primer amplification. Sequenced by immunoSEQ multiplex PCR; TCRdb stores in-frame clones only, minus some. V and J calls and clone size are copied from that table; D and trimming were computed from the DNA. The sample yields some 45,000 clones, approximately 80% seen once. This sequence was found in a man between 65 and 85 years old with acute or convalescent COVID-19. The material sequenced was peripheral blood. This rearrangement joins TRBV7-3 to TRBJ2-3; 12 nucleotides line up with TRBD2. CDR3 sequence (DNA): TGTGCCAGCAGCCCTAGCGGGGGGGCCGGCACAGATACGCAGTATTTT. It translates to CASSPSGGAGTDTQYF.